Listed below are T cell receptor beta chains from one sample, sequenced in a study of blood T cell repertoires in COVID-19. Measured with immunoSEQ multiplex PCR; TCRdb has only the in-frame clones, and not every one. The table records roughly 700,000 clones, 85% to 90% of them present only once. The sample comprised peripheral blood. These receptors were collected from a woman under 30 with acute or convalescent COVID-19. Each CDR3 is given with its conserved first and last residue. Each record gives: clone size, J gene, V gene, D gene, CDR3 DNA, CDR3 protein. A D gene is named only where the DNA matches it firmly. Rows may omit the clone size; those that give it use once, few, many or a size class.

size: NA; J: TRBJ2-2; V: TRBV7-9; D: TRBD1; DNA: TGTGCCAGCAGCGGGGACAGGGGTCAAACCGGGGAGCTGTTTTTT; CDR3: CASSGDRGQTGELFF
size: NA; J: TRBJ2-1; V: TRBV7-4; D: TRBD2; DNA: TGTGCCAGCAGCTTAGATAGACTAGCGGGGGGTTCGCAGTTCTTC; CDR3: CASSLDRLAGGSQFF
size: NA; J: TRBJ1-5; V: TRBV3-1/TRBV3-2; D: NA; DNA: TGTGCCAGCAGCCAAGGAGTGGGCAAGCCGGTCAATCAGCCCCAGCATTTT; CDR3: CASSQGVGKPVNQPQHF
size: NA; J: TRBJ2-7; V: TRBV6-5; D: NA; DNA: TGTGCCAGCAAGCCCCATGGAGGAACCTACGAGCAGTACTTC; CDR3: CASKPHGGTYEQYF
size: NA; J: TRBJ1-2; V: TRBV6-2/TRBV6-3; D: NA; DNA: TGTGCCAGCAGTTACTCTCGCGGCAGGGGAAACTATGGCTACACCTTC; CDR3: CASSYSRGRGNYGYTF
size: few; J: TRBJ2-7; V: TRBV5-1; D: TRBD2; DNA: TGCGCCAGCAGCACCGGGACTAGCGGCTACGAGCAGTACTTC; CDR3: CASSTGTSGYEQYF
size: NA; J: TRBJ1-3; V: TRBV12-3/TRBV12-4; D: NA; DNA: TGTGCCAGCAGTCGAGGAGTGGGAAACACCATATATTTT; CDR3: CASSRGVGNTIYF
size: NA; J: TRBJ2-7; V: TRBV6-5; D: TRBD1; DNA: TGTGCCAGCACCCCTTTGGGACAGATAACCTACGAGCAGTACTTC; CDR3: CASTPLGQITYEQYF
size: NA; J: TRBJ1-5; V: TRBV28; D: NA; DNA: TGTGCCAGCAGTTTTTTGCGAAGTACTCAGCCCCAGCATTTT; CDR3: CASSFLRSTQPQHF
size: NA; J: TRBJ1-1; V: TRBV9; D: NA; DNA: TGTGCCAGCAGCCGATCCGGGGGGACTGAAGCTTTCTTT; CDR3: CASSRSGGTEAFF
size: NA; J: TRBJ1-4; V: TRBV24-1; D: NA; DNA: TGTGCCACCAGCGGGGGGTCAAATGAAAAACTGTTTTTT; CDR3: CATSGGSNEKLFF
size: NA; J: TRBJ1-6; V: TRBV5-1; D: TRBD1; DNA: TGCGCCAGCAGCGCTGGGACAGGTGGTTCACCCCTCCACTTT; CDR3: CASSAGTGGSPLHF
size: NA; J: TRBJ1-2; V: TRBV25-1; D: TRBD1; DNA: TGTGCCAGCAGTGGGGGACAGGGCCACTATGGCTACACCTTC; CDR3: CASSGGQGHYGYTF
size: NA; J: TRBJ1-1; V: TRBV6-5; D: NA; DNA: TGTGCCAGCAGAAGACAGAAGAACATGAACACTGAAGCTTTCTTT; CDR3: CASRRQKNMNTEAFF
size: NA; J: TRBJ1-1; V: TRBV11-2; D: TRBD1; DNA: TGTGCCAGCAGCTTGGGACAGGGAGAAGCTTTCTTT; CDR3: CASSLGQGEAFF
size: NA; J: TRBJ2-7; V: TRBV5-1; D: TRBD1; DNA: TGCGCCAGCAGCTTATCGTGGCAGGGGGCTTACGAGCAGTACTTC; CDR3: CASSLSWQGAYEQYF
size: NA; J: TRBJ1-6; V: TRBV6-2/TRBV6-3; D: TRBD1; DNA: TGTGCCAGCAGTTACTCGTCGGGACAGGGAGGTTCACCCCTCCACTTT; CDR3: CASSYSSGQGGSPLHF
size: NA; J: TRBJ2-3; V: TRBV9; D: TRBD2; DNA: TGTGCCAGCAGCGTAGCTACCTTAGCGGGGGGGCTCACAGATACGCAGTATTTT; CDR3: CASSVATLAGGLTDTQYF
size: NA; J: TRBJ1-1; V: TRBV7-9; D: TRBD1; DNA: TGTGCCAGTCAAGAGGGGGCTGACTCTGAAGCTTTCTTT; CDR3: CASQEGADSEAFF
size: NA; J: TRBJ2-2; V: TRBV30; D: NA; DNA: TGTGCCTGGAATGAGGGGACATCTATGGCCGGGGAGCTGTTTTTT; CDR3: CAWNEGTSMAGELFF
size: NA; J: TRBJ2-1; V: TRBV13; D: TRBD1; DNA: TGTGCCAGCAGCTCCAGGACAGGGTTGGACAATGAGCAGTTCTTC; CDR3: CASSSRTGLDNEQFF
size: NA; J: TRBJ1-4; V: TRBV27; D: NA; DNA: TGTGCCAGCAGTTTACGGAGGGTTGAAAAACTGTTTTTT; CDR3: CASSLRRVEKLFF
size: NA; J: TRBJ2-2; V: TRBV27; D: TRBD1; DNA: TGTGCCAGTGGACAGGGCGCTAGTACCGGGGAGCTGTTTTTT; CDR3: CASGQGASTGELFF
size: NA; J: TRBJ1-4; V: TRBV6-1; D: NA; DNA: TGTGCCAGCAGTGATCCCGACCCGGCGGGGGTTAATGAAAAACTGTTTTTT; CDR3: CASSDPDPAGVNEKLFF
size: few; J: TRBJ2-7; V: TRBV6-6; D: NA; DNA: TGTGCCAGCAGCAGATCAGGGGTGTTCGAGCAGTACTTC; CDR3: CASSRSGVFEQYF
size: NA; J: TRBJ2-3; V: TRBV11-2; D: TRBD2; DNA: TGTGCCAGCAGCAGCAGCAGCGGGGGGGCCAAAGATACGCAGTATTTT; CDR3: CASSSSSGGAKDTQYF